These 19 T cell receptor beta chains were sequenced from one sample in a study of cytomegalovirus exposure and HLA in healthy donors. Primers: 60 Vbeta forward and 13 Jbeta reverse. Here immunoSEQ multiplex PCR was the method, and the copy in TCRdb shows in-frame clones only, minus some. Of over 95,000 clones listed, over 75% are singletons. The source material was PBMCs. These receptors came from a man between 40 and 49 years old in good health and CMV-seronegative.

The genes are TRBV2 and TRBJ2-2; D unclear. With 8 bases removed from V and 0 bases from J, the gap between germline ends came to 10 bases. CDR1 and CDR2 (germline): SNHLY, FYNNEI. The CDR3 is 14 residues long. Written as DNA, the CDR3 is TGTGCCAGCGTGAGGCAGCCGAACACCGGGGAGCTGTTTTTT. It is translated as CASVRQPNTGELFF.

This clone was found a few times. The gene calls are TRBV11-2 and TRBJ2-7; 12 nucleotides agree with TRBD2. With 5 bases clipped from V and 3 bases from J, the junction kept 8 bases outside the gene matches. CDR1 is SGHAT, CDR2 FQNNGV, per germline. CDR3 size: 16 residues. CDR3 in DNA: TGTGCCAGCAGCCCCTCGTTACTAGCGGGGGGCTACGAGCAGTACTTC. Encoded protein: CASSPSLLAGGYEQYF.

The CDR3 nucleotides read TGCGCCAGCAGCCAAGACACCTGGGGTCCGGGGACAGATACGCAGTATTTT. Amino acids: CASSQDTWGPGTDTQYF. This chain uses TRBV4-1 with TRBJ2-3, with a weak D call TRBD2 (5 bases). The CDR3 is 17 residues long. With 0 bases removed from V and 3 bases from J, the gap between germline ends came to 16 bases. The germline CDR1 and CDR2 sequences are MGHRA and YSYEKL.

CDR3 residues: CASSGGSYEQYF. The CDR3 nucleotides are TGCGCCAGCAGTGGCGGCTCCTACGAGCAGTACTTC. This chain joins TRBV4-1 and TRBJ2-5; D is unresolved. With the DNA end fitting TRBJ2-7 better, the J assignment may be wrong. From germline, CDR1 is MGHRA and CDR2 YSYEKL. The CDR3 has 12 residues.

The chain links TRBV4-1 to TRBJ2-1; 7 bases are a match to TRBD1. The V and J ends lost 2 bases and 0 bases, in that order; junction bases with no gene match: 13. The CDR3 is 19 amino acids. Germline V gene lookup returns CDR1 MGHRA and CDR2 YSYEKL. CDR3: CASSQMFYGTASSYNEQFF. The CDR3 DNA follows: TGCGCCAGCAGCCAAATGTTTTACGGGACAGCGAGCTCCTACAATGAGCAGTTCTTC.

The chain joins TRBV2 to TRBJ1-3; the D gene is possibly TRBD1 (6 bases). This CDR3 comprises 16 residues. V was trimmed by 1 base and J by 0 bases, leaving 10 bases between them. CDR1 and CDR2 from the germline V gene are SNHLY and FYNNEI. The CDR3 DNA sequence: TGTGCCAGCAGTGAAGAGGGGGTAAACTCTGGAAACACCATATATTTT. It codes for CASSEEGVNSGNTIYF.

The rearrangement links TRBV7-8 to TRBJ1-5, with TRBD1 matching over 8 bases. V dropped 5 bases and J dropped 1; count of bases not matched to a gene: 4. This CDR3 is built from 15 residues. CDR1 and CDR2 (germline): SGHVS, FQNEAQ. The CDR3 sequence is CASSQTGVSNQPQHF. CDR3 DNA sequence: TGTGCCAGCAGCCAGACAGGGGTGAGCAATCAGCCCCAGCATTTT.

The rearrangement joins TRBV20-1 to TRBJ2-3; the D is unclear. This CDR3 comprises 10 residues. Per germline, CDR1 DFQATT and CDR2 SNEGSKA (reference sequence). V lost 6 bases, J lost 6 bases, and 7 bases lay in between. The CDR3 region has the DNA TGCAGTGCCGTCCGGGATACGCAGTATTTT. This codes for CSAVRDTQYF.

CDR3 nucleotides: TGTGCCAGCAGTGGGGCTTTAGGGGGTTACTACGAGCAGTACTTC. Amino acids: CASSGALGGYYEQYF. The chain employs TRBV28 and TRBJ2-7; the D gene is possibly TRBD1 (6 bases). The CDR3 totals 15 residues. The germline CDR1 and CDR2 sequences are MDHEN and SYDVKM. Trimming stripped 5 bases from V and 3 bases from J, with 17 bases between.

The CDR3 reads CAPRGTEAFF. The DNA for the CDR3 is TGTGCCCCGCGGGGCACTGAAGCTTTCTTT. The chain combines TRBV21-1 with TRBJ1-1. TRBV21-1 is a pseudogene locus. The CDR3 extends over 10 amino acids.

In DNA form, the CDR3 reads TGCGCCAGCGGCTCCGGGGGAGCCGGATCCTACGAGCAGTACTTC. Encoded protein: CASGSGGAGSYEQYF. This chain links TRBV5-1 with TRBJ2-7; D possibly corresponds to TRBD2 (6 bases). In germline, CDR1 is SGHRS, CDR2 YFSETQ. V lost 7 bases, J lost 1 base, and 18 bases lay in between. This CDR3 region has 15 residues.

In its sample, this clone was seen once. This chain connects TRBV7-6 to TRBJ1-1, with a weak D call TRBD1 (5 bases). Germline V gene lookup returns CDR1 SGHVS and CDR2 FNYEAQ. The CDR3 spans 13 residues. V was trimmed by 5 bases and J by 2 bases, leaving 9 bases between them. DNA of the CDR3: TGTGCCAGCAGCAGGGACTTAAACACTGAAGCTTTCTTT. Translation gives CASSRDLNTEAFF.

The rearrangement links TRBV27 to TRBJ1-4; D not resolved. With 5 bases removed from V and 0 bases from J, the gap between germline ends came to 7 bases. CDR1 and CDR2 (germline): MNHEY, SMNVEV (reference sequence). CDR3 length: 14 residues. This CDR3 reads CASSLKPTNEKLFF. In DNA form, the CDR3 reads TGTGCCAGCAGTCTAAAGCCAACTAATGAAAAACTGTTTTTT.

The chain carries TRBV7-2 and TRBJ2-7, with D maybe TRBD2 (5 bases). This CDR3 contains 14 residues. V shed 3 bases and J shed 5 bases, with 14 bases lying between them. CDR1 is SGHTA, CDR2 FQGNSA, per germline. The CDR3 region is CASSLYIGRDEQYF. CDR3 nucleotides: TGTGCCAGCAGCTTGTATATAGGGCGGGACGAGCAGTACTTC.

CDR3: CASSRLKQAGANVLTF. CDR3 in DNA: TGTGCCAGCAGTCGCCTTAAACAGGCGGGGGCCAACGTCCTGACTTTC. The chain recombines TRBV28 with TRBJ2-6; D is possibly TRBD1 (5 bases). Trimming took 5 bases from V and 4 from J, leaving 15 bases between them. Germline CDR1 MDHEN, CDR2 SYDVKM. The CDR3 has 16 residues.

The chain carries TRBV28 and TRBJ2-7, with D unresolved. The CDR3 totals 16 residues. Germline V gives CDR1 MDHEN, CDR2 SYDVKM. The V gene lost 4 bases and the J gene lost 4 bases, with 20 bases spanning the gap. CDR3 in DNA: TGTGCCAGCAGTTCGGAAGGAGCTGGTCCACGGTACGAGCAGTACTTC. Translation: CASSSEGAGPRYEQYF.

In this sample, this clone turned up a few times. The chain employs TRBV10-1 and TRBJ2-7, with a possible D match to TRBD1 (5 bases). CDR3 length equals 13 residues. V was pared by 6 bases and J by 7 bases, with 16 bases between. CDR1 is WNHNN and CDR2 is SYGVQD in the germline V gene (reference sequence). The CDR3 loop reads CASSLNRPGEQYF. The CDR3 coding sequence is TGCGCCAGCAGCCTCAACAGGCCCGGGGAGCAGTACTTC.

The chain links TRBV30 to TRBJ1-2; TRBD1 is a possible D gene (5 bases). This CDR3 has 12 residues. Trimming took 1 base from V and 3 from J, leaving 6 bases between them. CDR1 and CDR2 from the germline V gene are GTSNPN and SVGIG (reference sequence). For the CDR3, the DNA is TGTGCCTGGAGTGGACAGCACTATGGCTACACCTTC. Protein sequence: CAWSGQHYGYTF. Complete variable domain (other parts from reference TRBV30 and TRBJ1-2): SQTIHQWPATLVQPVGSPLSLECTVEGTSNPNLYWYRQAAGRGLQLLFYSVGIGQISSEVPQNLSASRPQDRQFILSSKKLLLSDSGFYLCAWSGQHYGYTFGSGTRLTVV.

J is TRBJ2-2 and V is TRBV5-1; D unresolved. This CDR3 has 15 residues. Trimming stripped 0 bases from V and 4 bases from J, with 10 bases between. Germline loops: CDR1 SGHRS, CDR2 YFSETQ. CDR3 region: CASSLAFSSTGELFF. The DNA for the CDR3 is TGCGCCAGCAGCTTGGCCTTCTCGAGCACCGGGGAGCTGTTTTTT.